The 2 T cell receptor beta chains reported below all come from one sample, sequenced in a study of CD8 T cells in ankylosing spondylitis. Whole-study findings and limits: A motif of fewer than ten highly homologous TCR beta variants was seen as apparently characteristic of ankylosing spondylitis blood.

No antigen has been identified for these receptors. TCRdb reprocessed the 5' RACE reads via MiXCR and lists one record per CDR3 protein. Among around 440,000 distinct CDR3 sequences, approximately 17% were seen once, and the ten largest hold 1%. The specimen sequenced was blood, either unsorted or a sorted T cell fraction (not recorded which). These receptor sequences come from a male donor with ankylosing spondylitis.

The J gene is TRBJ1-2, the V gene TRBV12-3 or TRBV12-4; 8 bases are shared with TRBD1. The CDR3 loop spans 17 amino acids. The V gene end was trimmed by 1 base and the J gene end by 3 bases; junction bases not matched to a gene: 10. The CDR3 DNA sequence: TGTGCCAGCAGTTTAGTGCCCCTCCAGGGGGCGGACTATGGCTACACCTTC. Its protein product is CASSLVPLQGADYGYTF.

This clonotype was picked up a small number of times. The V call is TRBV11-2, the J call TRBJ1-1; 8 bases line up with TRBD1. The CDR3 loop spans 17 amino acids. After removal of 1 base from V and 0 bases from J, the junction contained 7 bases not matched to a gene. Per germline, CDR1 SGHAT and CDR2 FQNNGV. The CDR3, as DNA: TGTGCCAGCAGCTTAGTACCCCGGACAGGGTTGAACACTGAAGCTTTCTTT. Amino acids: CASSLVPRTGLNTEAFF.